Detailed here is one T cell receptor (beta chain). No antigen is known for it. There were no participants with HIV treated outside the United States. The V gene lost 4 bases and the J gene lost 4 bases, with 11 bases spanning the gap. The CDR3 runs to 13 residues. Germline lookup yields CDR1 SGHRS and CDR2 YFSETQ. It was version v3.0 of the immunoSEQ assay that was run at survey level. The study targeted about 40,000-55,000 T-cell genomes per sample in sequencing. Sequencing was performed with immunoSEQ multiplex PCR; in TCRdb, only in-frame clones are kept and a portion is missing. The sample carries about 41,000 clones, 94% recorded once. These data are taken from a study of long-term antiretroviral therapy in people with HIV. Study results and caveats: Against controls, HIV repertoires showed narrower ranges of CDR3 length. Gathering of blood took place between 2004 and 2017, possibly under older ART regimens.

V is TRBV5-1 and J is TRBJ2-5; maybe TRBD2 (6 bases). The clonotype originates from a man aged 25-45 years with HIV. The input for sequencing was unsorted PBMCs, taken around 9 years after starting antiretroviral therapy. The CDR3 DNA follows: TGCGCCAGCAGCCCGGGGGTTGGAGAGACCCAGTACTTC. The encoded protein is CASSPGVGETQYF.